The 32 T cell receptor beta chains below come from one sample, sequenced in a study of T cells in women clearing cervical HPV infection. The assay was immunoSEQ multiplex PCR, and TCRdb's table has in-frame clones only and misses some. The sample totals more than 30,000 clones. Input material: blood buffy coat. The receptors derive from a woman aged 18 to 75 with a cervical HPV16 infection that either progressed to CIN3+ or cleared (not recorded which).

As regards this clone: The read falls 3 residues short of the CDR3 end, and the missing part is taken from the germline J gene. The chain carries TRBV20-1 and TRBJ2-3; D gene uncertain. V was cut by 4 bases and J by 2 bases, with 7 bases left in between. This CDR3 is 12 amino acids long. Germline loops: CDR1 DFQATT, CDR2 SNEGSKA (reference sequence). Partial CDR3 DNA: TGCAGTGCTAAAACTCTCACAGATACG. It yields the protein CSAKTLTDT. The full CDR3 reads CSAKTLTDTQYF.

Details on this clone: The CDR3 end lies 3 residues beyond the end of the read and is filled in from the germline J gene. The J gene is TRBJ1-5, the V gene TRBV29-1; tentatively, D is TRBD1 (6 bases). The germline V gene encodes CDR1 SQVTM and CDR2 ANQGSEA. The ends were cut back, 6 bases at V and 0 bases at J, with 12 bases in the middle. This CDR3 has 14 amino acids. The DNA read from the CDR3 is TGCAGCGTAATGACAGGTCATAGCAATCAGCCC. Translated, it gives CSVMTGHSNQP. The CDR3, in full, reads CSVMTGHSNQPQHF. Complete variable domain (other parts from reference TRBV29-1 and TRBJ1-5): SAVISQKPSRDICQRGTSLTIQCQVDSQVTMMFWYRQQPGQSLTLIATANQGSEATYESGFVIDKFPISRPNLTFSTLTVSNMSPEDSSIYLCSVMTGHSNQPQHFGDGTRLSIL.

With regard to this clone: The read gets to within 3 residues of the CDR3 end, and the germline J gene fills in the rest. The chain joins TRBV5-6 to TRBJ2-4; D is unclear. The V end lost 0 bases, the J end lost 0 bases, and 7 bases lay between the germline ends. Germline lookup yields CDR1 SGHDT and CDR2 YYEEEE. The CDR3 totals 15 residues. The CDR3 DNA, read in part, is TGTGCCAGCAGCTTGGATCCTCTAGCCAAAAACATT. This sequence encodes CASSLDPLAKNI. The CDR3 as a whole reads CASSLDPLAKNIQYF.

Regarding this clone: The missing CDR3 end, 3 residues past where the read stops, is filled in from the germline J gene. The chain combines TRBV11-3 with TRBJ2-7; D unresolved. CDR3 length: 15 amino acids. Germline CDR1 and CDR2: SGHNT and YENEEA. Trimming pared 7 bases from V and 2 bases from J, leaving 18 bases between. CDR3 sequence: CASTPKVIGPYEQYF. Incomplete CDR3 DNA: TGTGCCAGCACACCAAAGGTTATAGGGCCCTACGAG.

A word on this clone: Read coverage stops 3 residues before the CDR3 terminus; the germline J gene supplies the remainder. This chain joins TRBV20-1 and TRBJ2-7, with 8 bases matching TRBD1. V shed 3 bases and J 0 bases; nucleotides not matched to a gene: 1. The CDR3 totals 13 residues. Germline values: CDR1 DFQATT, CDR2 SNEGSKA (reference sequence). The covered CDR3 bases are TGCAGTGCTAGGGGGACAGGCTCCTACGAG. Translating gives CSARGTGSYE. In full, the CDR3 reads CSARGTGSYEQYF.

As regards this clone: The sequenced fragment ends 3 residues before the CDR3 boundary, so the rest is inferred from the germline J gene. The chain recombines TRBV6-2 or TRBV6-3 with TRBJ2-7; D remains unclear. CDR1 and CDR2 (germline): MNHEY, SVGEGT. This CDR3 is 12 amino acids long. V lost 4 bases to trimming and J lost 1 base, with 5 bases between them. The CDR3 sequence is CASSSSSYEQYF. Partial CDR3 DNA: TGTGCCAGCAGTTCTTCTTCCTACGAG.

A remark on this clone: The read halts 3 residues ahead of the CDR3 end, with the missing end drawn from the germline J gene. V gene TRBV7-2 combines with J gene TRBJ1-2; a possible D gene is TRBD1 (6 bases). Germline assignment: CDR1 SGHTA and CDR2 FQGNSA. CDR3 length equals 15 residues. The CDR3 sequence is CASSWTAPSTDTYTF. The covered CDR3 bases are TGTGCCAGCAGCTGGACAGCACCTAGCACAGATACC.

With regard to this clone: Sequencing ends 3 residues short of the CDR3 end; the germline J gene provides the rest. This chain connects TRBV18 to TRBJ2-2, with D uncertain. This CDR3 region has 14 residues. CDR1 is KGHSH, CDR2 LQKENI, per germline. This chain's CDR3 is CASSPRQDPEKLFF. Partial CDR3 DNA: TGTGCCAGCTCACCACGTCAGGATCCTGAAAAG.

Regarding this clone: The DNA ends 3 residues before the CDR3 does, and the rest of the CDR3 is filled in from the germline J gene. The sample contains more than one DNA sequence encoding this CDR3. V gene TRBV5-6 combines with J gene TRBJ2-3; 9 nucleotides align to TRBD1. The J segment lost 2 bases and the V segment lost 0 bases, leaving 1 base of the junction unmatched. Germline lookup yields CDR1 SGHDT and CDR2 YYEEEE. The CDR3 spans 15 residues. The sequenced CDR3 bases are TGTGCCAGCAGCTTGGACAGGGGGCTCACAGATACG. As protein: CASSLDRGLTDT. The CDR3 in full is CASSLDRGLTDTQYF. Using reference TRBV5-6 and TRBJ2-3 for the parts outside the CDR3, the full variable domain is DAGVTQSPTHLIKTRGQQVTLRCSPKSGHDTVSWYQQALGQGPQFIFQYYEEEERQRGNFPDRFSGHQFPNYSSELNVNALLLGDSALYLCASSLDRGLTDTQYFGPGTRLTVL.

Turning to this clone: The sequence runs out 3 residues before the end of the CDR3; the remainder is reconstructed from the germline J gene. V and J are TRBV5-1 and TRBJ1-2; D is unclear. The germline V gene encodes CDR1 SGHRS and CDR2 YFSETQ. CDR3 size: 12 residues. Partial CDR3 DNA: TGCGCCAGCAGCTTGAGCCGAGATACC. Translating gives CASSLSRDT. The entire CDR3 reads CASSLSRDTYTF.

Regarding this clone: Read coverage stops 3 residues before the CDR3 terminus; the germline J gene supplies the remainder. The rearrangement uses TRBV2 and TRBJ2-1, with D possibly being TRBD2 (7 bases). Germline V gene lookup returns CDR1 SNHLY and CDR2 FYNNEI. The germline V and J ends were trimmed by 3 bases and 6 bases, with 12 bases remaining between them. The CDR3 length is 14 residues. Incomplete CDR3 DNA: TGTGCCAGCAGTGAGTACGGGGGGCTCAATGAG. As protein: CASSEYGGLNE. The CDR3 reads in full as CASSEYGGLNEQFF.

A note on this clone: Coverage ceases 3 residues before the CDR3 finishes, and the germline J gene fills in the end. The genes are TRBV7-8 and TRBJ2-4; TRBD1 agrees at 7 bases. The CDR3 is 16 residues long. Looked up from germline, CDR1 is SGHVS and CDR2 is FQNEAQ. The V segment lost 5 bases and the J segment 2 bases; nucleotides outside the gene matches: 9. The part of the CDR3 DNA that was read is TGTGCCAGCAGCATTACAGGGGCCACGACCAAAAACATT. Translating gives CASSITGATTKNI. The entire CDR3 reads CASSITGATTKNIQYF. Full variable domain (missing parts from reference TRBV7-8 and TRBJ2-4): GAGVSQSPRYKVAKRGQDVALRCDPISGHVSLFWYQQALGQGPEFLTYFQNEAQLDKSGLPSDRFFAERPEGSVSTLKIQRTQQEDSAVYLCASSITGATTKNIQYFGAGTRLSVL.

To note about this clone: The read gets to within 3 residues of the CDR3 end, and the germline J gene fills in the rest. The gene calls are TRBV20-1 and TRBJ2-7, with 10 positions matching TRBD2. Trimming removed 1 base from V and 3 bases from J; junction bases left unmatched: 3. This CDR3 is built from 14 residues. The germline gives CDR1 DFQATT, CDR2 SNEGSKA (reference sequence). CDR3 amino acids: CSARASGRFYEQYF. Incomplete CDR3 DNA: TGCAGTGCTAGAGCTAGCGGGAGATTCTACGAG.

A word on this clone: Sequencing ends 3 residues short of the CDR3 end; the germline J gene provides the rest. The chain joins TRBV6-4 to TRBJ2-1, with D possibly being TRBD2 (5 bases). The V end lost 3 bases, the J end lost 6 bases, and 9 bases lay between the germline ends. Germline assignment: CDR1 MRHNA and CDR2 SNTAGT. CDR3 length equals 13 residues. The CDR3 bases that were read are TGTGCCAGCAGTGAGGCTAGCAGCAATGAG. Translated, it gives CASSEASSNE. The whole CDR3 sequence is CASSEASSNEQFF.

To note about this clone: The missing CDR3 end, 3 residues past where the read stops, is filled in from the germline J gene. V usage is TRBV12-3 or TRBV12-4 and J usage is TRBJ2-3; no definite D call. The CDR3 contains 12 residues. Trimming took off 3 bases at V and 2 bases at J, with 3 bases between the two ends. Partial CDR3 DNA: TGTGCCAGCAGTTTCTACACAGATACG. Its translation: CASSFYTDT. The full CDR3 protein reads CASSFYTDTQYF.

On this clone itself: Sequencing ends 3 residues short of the CDR3 end; the germline J gene provides the rest. The chain joins TRBV7-9 to TRBJ1-2; D remains unclear. The CDR3 has 14 residues. Trimming left V 1 base short and J 4 bases short, with 10 bases between. Germline V gives CDR1 SEHNR, CDR2 FQNEAQ (reference sequence). The CDR3 bases that were read are TGTGCCAGCAGCTTAGATCGTAGCGCCTATGGC. Its translation: CASSLDRSAYG. Given in full, the CDR3 is CASSLDRSAYGYTF.

The DNA read from the CDR3 is TGCGCCAGCAGCTTGGGGACAGCTAATGAAAAA. Its translation is CASSLGTANEK. The full CDR3 reads CASSLGTANEKLFF. V gene TRBV5-1 combines with J gene TRBJ1-4, with D possibly being TRBD1 (6 bases). The read halts 3 residues ahead of the CDR3 end, with the missing end drawn from the germline J gene. V was pared by 0 bases and J by 3 bases, with 6 bases between. The CDR3 extends over 14 amino acids. Per germline, CDR1 SGHRS and CDR2 YFSETQ.

In the case of this clone: The read is 3 residues too short to cover the CDR3 end, so that end is filled in from the germline J gene. The chain couples TRBV5-4 to TRBJ2-3, with 14 bases aligning to TRBD2. CDR3 length equals 15 residues. V shed 2 bases and J 7 bases; nucleotides not matched to a gene: 3. Germline assignment: CDR1 SGHNT and CDR2 YYREEE (reference sequence). The part of the CDR3 DNA that was read is TGTGCCAGCAGCTTCGGGACTAGCGGGAGTTATACG. Protein product: CASSFGTSGSYT. The entire CDR3 protein is CASSFGTSGSYTQYF. Full variable domain (outside the CDR3, taken from reference TRBV5-4 and TRBJ2-3): ETGVTQSPTHLIKTRGQQVTLRCSSQSGHNTVSWYQQALGQGPQFIFQYYREEENGRGNFPPRFSGLQFPNYSSELNVNALELDDSALYLCASSFGTSGSYTQYFGPGTRLTVL.

Details on this clone: Read sequence stops 3 residues before the CDR3 end, and the germline J gene provides the missing end. The chain has TRBV11-2 and TRBJ1-2; TRBD1 might be the D (6 bases). This CDR3 spans 14 amino acids. Germline V gene sequence: CDR1 SGHAT, CDR2 FQNNGV. Partial CDR3 DNA: TGTGCCAGCAGCTTAGGGGGACAAACGTACGAC. Protein: CASSLGGQTYD. The CDR3 in its entirety is CASSLGGQTYDYTF.

Worth noting for this clone: The sequenced fragment ends 3 residues before the CDR3 boundary, so the rest is inferred from the germline J gene. The chain links TRBV19 to TRBJ2-2; 15 bases map to TRBD2. The germline V gene encodes CDR1 LNHDA and CDR2 SQIVND (reference sequence). Trimming at V came to 6 bases and at J to 4 bases, leaving 6 bases not matched to a gene. The CDR3 length is 17 residues. CDR3 DNA, as far as it was read: TGTGCCAGTAGAGGACTAGCGGGAGGGCCTGGCACCGGGGAG. The encoded protein is CASRGLAGGPGTGE. The full CDR3 is CASRGLAGGPGTGELFF.

In regard to this clone: The CDR3 is cut off 3 residues early in the read; its end comes from the germline J gene. The V call is TRBV7-6, the J call TRBJ1-2, with a weak D call TRBD1 (5 bases). The CDR3 totals 13 residues. The germline V gene encodes CDR1 SGHVS and CDR2 FNYEAQ. The CDR3 reads CASSGHQTDTYTF. Incomplete CDR3 DNA: TGTGCCAGCAGCGGACATCAGACAGATACC.

A remark on this clone: The CDR3 is cut off 3 residues early in the read; its end comes from the germline J gene. The chain recombines TRBV7-2 with TRBJ1-1, with no clear D. Germline loops: CDR1 SGHTA, CDR2 FQGNSA. V was clipped by 1 base and J by 4 bases, with 7 bases between them. This CDR3 has 13 residues. CDR3 sequence reads: CASSLVEGTEAFF. Incomplete CDR3 DNA: TGTGCCAGCAGCTTAGTTGAAGGCACTGAA.

A note on this clone: The read ends 3 residues before the CDR3 terminus; that terminus is restored from the germline J gene. J is TRBJ2-1 and V is TRBV18; tentative D call: TRBD2 (7 bases). CDR1 and CDR2 (germline): KGHSH, LQKENI. V dropped 5 bases and J dropped 6 bases, with 14 bases sitting between them. There are 14 residues in the CDR3. The part of the CDR3 DNA that was read is TGTGCCAGCTCAACAAACGGGGGGCCCAATGAG. It yields the protein CASSTNGGPNE. The whole CDR3 region reads CASSTNGGPNEQFF.

In the case of this clone: Sequencing ends 3 residues short of the CDR3 end; the germline J gene provides the rest. The rearrangement links TRBV6-1 to TRBJ2-1; TRBD1 aligns across 8 bases. Trimming took 3 bases from V and 4 from J; bases not matched to a gene: 5. CDR1 is MNHNS, CDR2 SASEGT, per germline. The CDR3 length is 15 residues. The covered CDR3 bases are TGTGCCAGCAGTGAGGACAGGGAAGTATACAATGAG. It codes for CASSEDREVYNE. The whole CDR3 reads CASSEDREVYNEQFF.

Worth noting for this clone: Other DNA sequences in the same sample also yield this CDR3. Partial CDR3 DNA: TGTGCCAGCAGCTTAGCAGGGGCAGGAAACACC. Encoded protein: CASSLAGAGNT. The CDR3 as a whole reads CASSLAGAGNTIYF. V and J are TRBV5-4 and TRBJ1-3, with TRBD1 as a possible D gene (6 bases). The sequenced fragment ends 3 residues before the CDR3 boundary, so the rest is inferred from the germline J gene. Germline values: CDR1 SGHNT, CDR2 YYREEE (reference sequence). The CDR3 consists of 14 residues. The ends were cut back, 2 bases at V and 4 bases at J, with 10 bases in the middle.

Concerning this clone: The read falls 3 residues short of the CDR3 end, and the missing part is taken from the germline J gene. This rearrangement joins TRBV19 to TRBJ1-1; 10 bases match TRBD1. The CDR3 runs to 15 residues. Germline CDR1 is LNHDA and CDR2 is SQIVND (reference sequence). V lost 3 bases and J lost 5; bases outside the gene matches: 6. The CDR3 spells CASSIPDRGRTEAFF. The CDR3 bases that were read are TGTGCCAGTAGTATCCCGGACAGGGGGAGGACTGAA.

A note on this clone: The CDR3 extends 3 residues past the end of the read, so its final part is completed from the germline J gene. V and J are TRBV18 and TRBJ1-2, with TRBD1 as a possible D gene (5 bases). Per germline, CDR1 KGHSH and CDR2 LQKENI. This CDR3 has 17 amino acids. The CDR3 DNA, read in part, is TGTGCCAGCTCACTACGGGTGTCTAGCGGGGCCCACTACGAC. Translation gives CASSLRVSSGAHYD. The full CDR3 protein is CASSLRVSSGAHYDYTF.

For this clone: From the germline J gene comes the end of the CDR3, since the read stops 3 residues before it. The V and J genes are TRBV5-1 and TRBJ2-4; 8 bases agree with TRBD2. The V and J ends lost 2 bases and 4 bases, in that order; junction bases with no gene match: 5. CDR3 length: 15 residues. The germline V gene encodes CDR1 SGHRS and CDR2 YFSETQ. The CDR3 protein is CASSLAGAVKNIQYF. Partial CDR3 DNA: TGCGCCAGCAGCTTAGCGGGAGCCGTTAAAAACATT.

Details on this clone: Read data end 3 residues before the CDR3 end; the end is taken from the germline J gene. The chain is built from TRBV2 and TRBJ2-7; possible D gene TRBD1, 7 bases. CDR3 length: 15 residues. V dropped 5 bases and J dropped 2 bases, with 16 bases sitting between them. CDR1 is SNHLY, CDR2 FYNNEI, per germline. The CDR3 loop reads CASSKDGGTAYEQYF. CDR3 DNA (partial): TGTGCCAGCAGTAAAGATGGGGGGACAGCCTACGAG.

With respect to this clone: The read halts 3 residues ahead of the CDR3 end, with the missing end drawn from the germline J gene. V usage is TRBV5-6 and J usage is TRBJ1-2; a possible D gene is TRBD1 (6 bases). Germline assignment: CDR1 SGHDT and CDR2 YYEEEE. The CDR3 loop spans 14 amino acids. V was trimmed by 2 bases and J by 6 bases, leaving 14 bases between them. The CDR3 bases that were read are TGTGCCAGCAGCTTCTCGACAGGCGGGAATGGC. Translating it yields CASSFSTGGNG. In full, the CDR3 reads CASSFSTGGNGYTF.

A remark on this clone: From the germline J gene comes the end of the CDR3, since the read stops 3 residues before it. The chain is built from TRBV20-1 and TRBJ2-3; 9 bases are shared with TRBD2. V was pared by 0 bases and J by 3 bases, with 4 bases of the junction left unmatched. CDR1 and CDR2 from the germline V gene are DFQATT and SNEGSKA (reference sequence). The CDR3 consists of 15 residues. CDR3 protein: CSAREASGGTDTQYF. The CDR3 DNA, read in part, is TGCAGTGCTAGAGAGGCGAGCGGGGGGACAGATACG.

To note about this clone: Read coverage stops 3 residues before the CDR3 terminus; the germline J gene supplies the remainder. The gene calls are TRBV10-3 and TRBJ1-5, with TRBD1 as a possible D gene (5 bases). Trimming cost V 3 bases and J 5 bases, with 8 bases left between them. CDR1 is ENHRY, CDR2 SYGVKD, per germline. CDR3 size: 13 residues. The CDR3: CAISEGTYQPQHF. The sequenced CDR3 bases are TGTGCCATCAGTGAAGGGACTTATCAGCCC.